A selection of T cell receptor beta chains follows, all from one sample in a study of shared clonotypes between healthy human individuals. Using immunoSEQ multiplex PCR, the repertoire was profiled, and TCRdb retains in-frame clones only, with some absent. Of hundreds of thousands of clones in the sample, about 74% were seen once. Sequencing input: memory CD4+ T cells sorted from blood. The receptors were gathered from a woman in her 30s in good health. CDR3s include the opening cysteine and the closing phenylalanine or tryptophan. The order of the fields is D gene, V gene, clone size, J gene, CDR3 DNA, CDR3 protein. D genes are given only for firm matches. Clone size is not always given. Where it is, it says once, few, many or a class for expanded clones.

D gene: TRBD2
V gene: TRBV4-2
clone size: .
J gene: TRBJ2-3
CDR3 DNA: TGTGCCAGCAGCCAAGTTCGGCGGGGGGGCACAGATACGCAGTATTTT
CDR3 protein: CASSQVRRGGTDTQYF

D gene: .
V gene: TRBV5-4
clone size: .
J gene: TRBJ1-4
CDR3 DNA: TGTGCCAGCAGCCAAGACAATCACGAAAAACTGTTTTTT
CDR3 protein: CASSQDNHEKLFF

D gene: .
V gene: TRBV7-9
clone size: many
J gene: TRBJ2-1
CDR3 DNA: TGTGCCAGCAGCTTAACAACGGGAAAATACAATGAGCAGTTCTTC
CDR3 protein: CASSLTTGKYNEQFF

D gene: .
V gene: TRBV29-1
clone size: once
J gene: TRBJ1-1
CDR3 DNA: TGCAGCGTTGAAGAATCTTTGGGGAGTACTGAAGCTTTCTTT
CDR3 protein: CSVEESLGSTEAFF

D gene: TRBD2
V gene: TRBV28
clone size: few
J gene: TRBJ2-1
CDR3 DNA: TGTGCCATAGATAGCGGGAGCTCCTACAATGAGCAGTTCTTC
CDR3 protein: CAIDSGSSYNEQFF

D gene: .
V gene: TRBV15
clone size: .
J gene: TRBJ2-5
CDR3 DNA: TGTGCCACCAGCCTACAGAAGTTCGGGGAGACCCAGTACTTC
CDR3 protein: CATSLQKFGETQYF

D gene: .
V gene: TRBV12-2
clone size: .
J gene: TRBJ2-2
CDR3 DNA: TGTGCAAGTCGCGGGAGGGGGAACGCGAACACCGGGGAGCTGTTTTTT
CDR3 protein: CASRGRGNANTGELFF

D gene: .
V gene: TRBV2
clone size: .
J gene: TRBJ1-5
CDR3 DNA: TGTGCCAGCAGTGATCATTGGACACCGGGTGTTGGGCCCCAGCATTTT
CDR3 protein: CASSDHWTPGVGPQHF

D gene: TRBD1
V gene: TRBV11-3
clone size: .
J gene: TRBJ2-1
CDR3 DNA: TGTGCCAGCAGCTCGGGACAGGGGCGTAGGAATGAGCAGTTCTTC
CDR3 protein: CASSSGQGRRNEQFF

D gene: TRBD1
V gene: TRBV28
clone size: .
J gene: TRBJ2-1
CDR3 DNA: TGTGCCAGCAGTCCATCCAGGACAGGGGTGTATAATGAGCAGTTCTTC
CDR3 protein: CASSPSRTGVYNEQFF

D gene: .
V gene: TRBV19
clone size: few
J gene: TRBJ1-2
CDR3 DNA: TGTGCCAGTAGTTCTGGCTATGGCTACACCTTC
CDR3 protein: CASSSGYGYTF

D gene: .
V gene: TRBV7-6
clone size: .
J gene: TRBJ2-7
CDR3 DNA: TGTGCCAGCAGCCCTACGGGGAGTCACTACGAGCAGTACTTC
CDR3 protein: CASSPTGSHYEQYF

D gene: TRBD1
V gene: TRBV29-1
clone size: .
J gene: TRBJ1-2
CDR3 DNA: TGCAGCGCCCGAGGACAGGCGTCGAATGGCTACACCTTC
CDR3 protein: CSARGQASNGYTF

D gene: .
V gene: TRBV10-1
clone size: once
J gene: TRBJ2-7
CDR3 DNA: TGCGCCAGCAGTGAGGGTGGGGGCTACGAGCAGTACTTC
CDR3 protein: CASSEGGGYEQYF

D gene: .
V gene: TRBV11-2
clone size: many
J gene: TRBJ2-7
CDR3 DNA: TGTGCCAGCAGCTTTTTAGAGAACTCCTACGAGCAGTACTTC
CDR3 protein: CASSFLENSYEQYF

D gene: .
V gene: TRBV7-8
clone size: .
J gene: TRBJ1-1
CDR3 DNA: TGTGCCAGCAGCTTAGGGCAGGATGAAGCTTTCTTT
CDR3 protein: CASSLGQDEAFF

D gene: TRBD2
V gene: TRBV19
clone size: few
J gene: TRBJ2-2
CDR3 DNA: TGTGCCAGTAGTTCGGGAGGACTCACCGGGGAGCTGTTTTTT
CDR3 protein: CASSSGGLTGELFF

D gene: TRBD2
V gene: TRBV10-3
clone size: .
J gene: TRBJ2-1
CDR3 DNA: TGTGCCATCGAACGGGGACTAGCGGACAATGAGCAGTTCTTC
CDR3 protein: CAIERGLADNEQFF

D gene: .
V gene: TRBV6-1
clone size: .
J gene: TRBJ1-2
CDR3 DNA: TGTGCCAGCAGTGATAGATTGGACACCGCTAACTATGGCTACACCTTC
CDR3 protein: CASSDRLDTANYGYTF

D gene: .
V gene: TRBV6-1
clone size: .
J gene: TRBJ1-4
CDR3 DNA: TGTGCCAGCAGTGAAGGAGTCACCTTCACTAATGAAAAACTGTTTTTT
CDR3 protein: CASSEGVTFTNEKLFF

D gene: TRBD2
V gene: TRBV4-1
clone size: .
J gene: TRBJ2-1
CDR3 DNA: TGCGCCAGCAGCCAAGGACTAGCGGGATTTACTAGCTCCTACAATGAGCAGTTCTTC
CDR3 protein: CASSQGLAGFTSSYNEQFF

D gene: .
V gene: TRBV18
clone size: .
J gene: TRBJ2-6
CDR3 DNA: TGTGCCAGCCCTAGAGGAGGCAGCCTCTCTGGGGCCAACGTCCTGACTTTC
CDR3 protein: CASPRGGSLSGANVLTF

D gene: TRBD2
V gene: TRBV7-6
clone size: .
J gene: TRBJ2-7
CDR3 DNA: TGTGCCAGCAGCACCGGGACTAGCGGGAATATGGGCGAGCAGTACTTC
CDR3 protein: CASSTGTSGNMGEQYF

D gene: TRBD2
V gene: TRBV28
clone size: .
J gene: TRBJ2-7
CDR3 DNA: TGTGCCAGCAGGAGCGGGGTGGGAATTGGATACGAGCAGTACTTC
CDR3 protein: CASRSGVGIGYEQYF

D gene: .
V gene: TRBV6-6
clone size: once
J gene: TRBJ2-3
CDR3 DNA: TGTGCCAGCAGTCCCCGAAACCGTTTCACAGATACGCAGTATTTT
CDR3 protein: CASSPRNRFTDTQYF

D gene: .
V gene: TRBV30
clone size: .
J gene: TRBJ1-5
CDR3 DNA: TGTGCCTGGAGGGGGGGGCCTCCCTCCCTAGGCAATCAGCCCCAGCATTTT
CDR3 protein: CAWRGGPPSLGNQPQHF

D gene: .
V gene: TRBV5-4
clone size: .
J gene: TRBJ1-1
CDR3 DNA: TGTGCCAGCAGCTTGGCTCAGTCTATAGAAGCTTTCTTT
CDR3 protein: CASSLAQSIEAFF

D gene: .
V gene: TRBV4-1
clone size: .
J gene: TRBJ1-1
CDR3 DNA: TGCGCCAGCAGCCAAGGGGGGTTAAGGGACCTAGAAGCTTTCTTT
CDR3 protein: CASSQGGLRDLEAFF

D gene: .
V gene: TRBV5-1
clone size: .
J gene: TRBJ1-3
CDR3 DNA: TGCGCCAGCAGCGCAGGACACGGAAGCTCTGGAAACACCATATATTTT
CDR3 protein: CASSAGHGSSGNTIYF

D gene: TRBD1
V gene: TRBV19
clone size: few
J gene: TRBJ1-5
CDR3 DNA: TGTGCCAGTAGCGGACAGGGGGGCAATCAGCCCCAGCATTTT
CDR3 protein: CASSGQGGNQPQHF

D gene: TRBD2
V gene: TRBV7-9
clone size: many
J gene: TRBJ2-3
CDR3 DNA: TGTGCCAGCAGCCGTACTAGCGGTGCGTCGAGTACGCAGTATTTT
CDR3 protein: CASSRTSGASSTQYF

D gene: .
V gene: TRBV7-9
clone size: few
J gene: TRBJ1-2
CDR3 DNA: TGTGCCAGCAGCTTAGATCGTTATGGCTACACCTTC
CDR3 protein: CASSLDRYGYTF

D gene: TRBD1
V gene: TRBV4-1
clone size: .
J gene: TRBJ2-7
CDR3 DNA: TGCGCCAGCAGCCAAGAGGGGACAGGGTATCGCGAGCAGTACTTC
CDR3 protein: CASSQEGTGYREQYF

D gene: .
V gene: TRBV7-2
clone size: once
J gene: TRBJ1-4
CDR3 DNA: TGTGCCAGCAGCTCGACAGGAGGCGATGAAAAACTGTTTTTT
CDR3 protein: CASSSTGGDEKLFF

D gene: TRBD2
V gene: TRBV5-5
clone size: .
J gene: TRBJ2-3
CDR3 DNA: TGTGCCAGCAGCAGCACTAGCGGAAGCACAGATACGCAGTATTTT
CDR3 protein: CASSSTSGSTDTQYF

D gene: .
V gene: TRBV19
clone size: .
J gene: TRBJ2-2
CDR3 DNA: TGTGCCAGTAGGGGTACAGCAAACACCGGGGAGCTGTTTTTT
CDR3 protein: CASRGTANTGELFF

D gene: .
V gene: TRBV5-1
clone size: few
J gene: TRBJ2-7
CDR3 DNA: TGCGCCAGCAGCAGACAGGTCAGCTCCTACGAGCAGTACTTC
CDR3 protein: CASSRQVSSYEQYF

D gene: TRBD1
V gene: TRBV10-3
clone size: few
J gene: TRBJ2-7
CDR3 DNA: TGTGCCATCAACAGTGACAGGGAGCACGAGCAGTACTTC
CDR3 protein: CAINSDREHEQYF

D gene: .
V gene: TRBV6-1
clone size: few
J gene: TRBJ1-5
CDR3 DNA: TGTGCCAGCAGTGACAACCGGGCCACTAATCAGCCCCAGCATTTT
CDR3 protein: CASSDNRATNQPQHF

D gene: TRBD1
V gene: TRBV18
clone size: .
J gene: TRBJ2-1
CDR3 DNA: TGTGCCAGCTCACCATTCTCAGGGGGCTCTAGCAATGAGCAGTTCTTC
CDR3 protein: CASSPFSGGSSNEQFF

D gene: TRBD2
V gene: TRBV19
clone size: .
J gene: TRBJ2-5
CDR3 DNA: TGTGCCAGTAGTCCCGGACTAGCGGGAGGGCCACGTGAGACCCAGTACTTC
CDR3 protein: CASSPGLAGGPRETQYF

D gene: TRBD2
V gene: TRBV28
clone size: once
J gene: TRBJ2-1
CDR3 DNA: TGTGCCAGCAGTTCCGGGGGGAATGAGCAGTTCTTC
CDR3 protein: CASSSGGNEQFF

D gene: .
V gene: TRBV7-2
clone size: once
J gene: TRBJ1-1
CDR3 DNA: TGTGCCAGCAGGCGTCAAAGGGACACTGAAGCTTTCTTT
CDR3 protein: CASRRQRDTEAFF